The 5 T cell receptor beta chains below all came from one sample that was sequenced in a study of vaccination effects on CD4 cells after COVID-19. Only in-frame clones appear in the TCRdb table, and some are missing; sequencing was by immunoSEQ multiplex PCR. The sample shows about 45,000 clones, approximately 77% of them seen only once. The ViraFEST assay expanded antigen-specific CD4+ T cells with viral peptide pools before sequencing. Following 10 days of culture, CD4+ T cells were isolated. PCR confirmed that the person was infected with SARS-CoV-2 between March and December 2020. These TCRs are of unknown antigen specificity. This material consisted of CD4+ T cells from PBMCs cultured with a peptide pool, taken before COVID-19 vaccination. These receptors originate from a human donor who had a prior SARS-CoV-2 infection.

The rearrangement uses TRBV10-3 and TRBJ2-2; D could derive from TRBD1 or TRBD2 (5 bases each). The germline V and J ends were trimmed by 4 bases and 6 bases, with 12 bases remaining between them. There are 14 residues in the CDR3. The germline V gene has CDR1 ENHRY and CDR2 SYGVKD. CDR3 sequence: CAISGFEGPGELFF. In DNA, the CDR3 is TGTGCCATCAGTGGCTTCGAGGGGCCCGGGGAGCTGTTTTTT.

The chain carries TRBV6-5 and TRBJ1-1, with D unclear. Per the germline V gene, CDR1 is MNHEY and CDR2 is SVGAGI. This CDR3 has 15 residues. Trimming left V 0 bases short and J 3 bases short, with 11 bases between. CDR3 nucleotides: TGTGCCAGCAGTTACTCGAGGACCGTTGACACTGAAGCTTTCTTT. Its protein product is CASSYSRTVDTEAFF.

This chain joins TRBV7-8 and TRBJ2-3; 7 bases agree with TRBD1. The CDR3 consists of 14 residues. Germline V lookup: CDR1 SGHVS, CDR2 FQNEAQ. Losses at the gene ends were 3 bases for V and 1 base for J; bases not matched to a gene: 1. CDR3 in DNA: TGTGCCAGCAGCTTTGACAGGGGCACAGATACGCAGTATTTT. Translated, it gives CASSFDRGTDTQYF.

This clone was picked up one time. V usage is TRBV14 and J usage is TRBJ2-7, with 12 positions matching TRBD2. In germline, CDR1 is SGHDN, CDR2 FVKESK. The CDR3 consists of 20 residues. V was clipped by 1 base and J by 4 bases; unmatched bases: 17. The chain's CDR3 is CASSQGVLAGGPYPPYEQYF. CDR3 sequence (DNA): TGTGCCAGCAGCCAAGGCGTACTAGCGGGAGGCCCCTATCCGCCATACGAGCAGTACTTC.

A single count supports this clone. The chain combines TRBV4-2 with TRBJ2-1; D ambiguous. The ends were cut back, 1 base at V and 0 bases at J, with 10 bases in the middle. Germline values: CDR1 LGHNA, CDR2 YNFKEQ. The CDR3 totals 16 residues. CDR3 nucleotides: TGTGCCAGCAGCCAAGGGGCTACGAGCTCCTACAATGAGCAGTTCTTC. Amino acids: CASSQGATSSYNEQFF.